This TCR beta chain comes out of a study of T cell repertoires in cytomegalovirus infection. Study-level information: Selected CMV epitopes included recently identified HLA-C-restricted ones as well as well-studied HLA-B-restricted ones. Public TCR beta signatures were indicative of both CMV infection and a matching HLA type. Study observations and caveats: Cumulated frequencies of public TCR beta families served to identify carriers of CMV plus the relevant HLA. What dominated the ex vivo response were HLA-C-restricted CMV-specific TCR beta clonotypes.

CDR3 size: 17 residues. Germline V gene data show CDR1 as SGDLS and CDR2 as YYNGEE. The ends were cut back, 0 bases at V and 0 bases at J, with 10 bases in the middle. From the reads, TCRdb called clonotypes with MiXCR, one entry per CDR3 protein. The repertoire holds around 430,000 distinct CDR3 sequences, with approximately 46% as singletons. A remark on this clonotype: Its matching antigen is unknown.

The receptor's source is a human donor in good health (CMV status not recorded). Some clones in this sample may be carry-over from other donors' samples. The J gene is TRBJ1-6, the V gene TRBV9, with D unclear. This specimen was cultured PBMCs, taken from culture after CMV antigen stimulation. The CDR3 DNA reads TGTGCCAGCAGCGTAGAATGGGAGAGCTCCTATAATTCACCCCTCCACTTT. Translated, it gives CASSVEWESSYNSPLHF.